This is a list of T cell receptor beta chains from one sample in a study of T cells in Graves' hyperthyroidism and ophthalmopathy. MiXCR was run by TCRdb on the multiplex PCR reads, yielding one entry per CDR3 protein. The sample carries more than 450,000 distinct CDR3 sequences, just under 20% recorded once. Sequences were obtained from blood. The receptors come from a man aged 40-49 years with Graves' ophthalmopathy. CDR3s include the opening cysteine and the closing phenylalanine or tryptophan.

CDR3 length: 14; V gene: TRBV29-1; J gene: TRBJ2-7; CDR3 protein: CSVERLAGTYEQYF
CDR3 length: 16; V gene: TRBV5-1; J gene: TRBJ2-1; CDR3 protein: CASSLLGGRTYNEQFF
CDR3 length: 13; V gene: TRBV7-3; J gene: TRBJ2-1; CDR3 protein: CASSLNVIGEQFF
CDR3 length: 12; V gene: TRBV4-3; J gene: TRBJ1-2; CDR3 protein: CASSQGDSGYTF
CDR3 length: 14; V gene: TRBV5-1; J gene: TRBJ2-1; CDR3 protein: CASSSPGAYNEQFF
CDR3 length: 15; V gene: TRBV3-1; J gene: TRBJ1-4; CDR3 protein: CASSQTTGWGGELFF
CDR3 length: 16; V gene: TRBV30; J gene: TRBJ2-1; CDR3 protein: CAWSVRRGVSYNEQFF
CDR3 length: 18; V gene: TRBV11-2; J gene: TRBJ2-7; CDR3 protein: CASSLDRPLGHYPSEQYF
CDR3 length: 12; V gene: TRBV2; J gene: TRBJ2-7; CDR3 protein: CASTDKYYEQYF
CDR3 length: 14; V gene: TRBV20-1; J gene: TRBJ2-3; CDR3 protein: CSASQREAGDTQYF
CDR3 length: 12; V gene: TRBV25-1; J gene: TRBJ2-1; CDR3 protein: CASSHLGNEQFF